The text below deals with one TCR beta chain. The antigen is undetermined. This record comes from a study of cytomegalovirus exposure and HLA in healthy donors. Findings and limits, study-wide: For cytomegalovirus status, the classifier reportedly gave diagnoses with high specificity and sensitivity. According to a later analysis, donors in an Asian-associated ancestry cluster reportedly had fewer N-insertions than the approximately 730-donor mean. Most of the TCR beta V segments (in an earlier analysis) were productive either about 87% or about 30% of the time.

Both 60 Vbeta primers and 13 Jbeta primers went into the PCR. Assay used: immunoSEQ multiplex PCR; TCRdb lists only in-frame clones, some missing. The sample lists about 170,000 clones; less than 80% were seen once. V trimming: 7 bases; J trimming: 4 bases; junction bases outside the gene matches: 11. Germline assignment: CDR1 SQVTM and CDR2 ANQGSEA. The CDR3 totals 15 residues. V and J are TRBV29-1 and TRBJ2-3, with 10 bases aligning to TRBD2. This TCR was sampled from a man aged 35 to 55 in good health and CMV-seronegative. Sequencing used PBMCs. The CDR3 here is CSAVGLAGVADTQYF. CDR3 in DNA: TGCAGCGCCGTAGGTCTAGCGGGGGTGGCAGATACGCAGTATTTT.